This TCR beta chain stems from a study of blood T cell repertoires in COVID-19 (dated by TCRdb to 2020 to 2021). Broadly, across the study: The collaborator samples originated in the United States, Italy and Spain and spanned the acute and convalescent phases of COVID-19. The prospective study material was composed of cDNA or gDNA derived from T cells, B-cell-depleted T cells, or PBMCs. Deeply sampled blood TCRbeta repertoires from subjects exposed to, actively infected with, or recovered from COVID-19 were included in the dataset. A freely available public database, intended as a resource for researchers studying the immune response to SARS-CoV-2, is where the repertoires were released. Samples were obtained from the ongoing ImmuneRACE study (first 160 participants) and from 1,254 subjects provided by 6 global collaborators. Sample metadata almost always included a de-identified subject ID, COVID-19 status, age in years and sex. Where available, HLA class I and class II types were taken from metadata supplied by the sample provider and were not determined by assay-based typing.

General findings and caveats noted by the study authors: Clinical and demographic metadata were provided uncurated, with the amount varying by source and participant.

A word on this clone: There is no known antigen for this receptor. Base qualities are not recorded, but no much larger clone differs from it by a single base.

The immunoSEQ Assay, a bias-controlled multiplex PCR, was used to amplify TCRbeta CDR3 regions from genomic DNA. Concerning the study's data processing: The number of nucleated cells in each sample was estimated from the amplification of reference gene primers within the assay. Sequence reads were collapsed and filtered to measure the absolute abundance of every unique TCRbeta CDR3 rearrangement. For each sample, productive Simpson clonality was calculated by taking the square root of Simpson's diversity index across productive rearrangements. What TCRdb holds here is the immuneACCESS table cut down to in-frame rearrangements. Part of the clones is not present; checked against another copy, under half of the missing clones reflect an unresolved V gene, and the others are unexplained. V, J and clone size are taken as reported in that table, and D and trimming were inferred from the DNA itself. The sample table records 110,000 to 150,000 clones; just under 85% of these occur just once. Together, the top ten hold approximately 3% of the sample.

The germline V gene (reference sequence) supplies CDR1 DFQATT and CDR2 SNEGSKA. The CDR3, cysteine through phenylalanine, is 17 amino acids long. Kept here is only the CDR3 DNA, which spans 51 bases and is read in frame from base 1. The V end gives up 3 bases and the J end 4 bases, leaving 12 bases in the junction not matched to a gene. Collaborating institutions collected whole blood in K2EDTA tubes following their own protocols. For TCRbeta analysis, collaborator samples were shipped as frozen whole blood, as isolated PBMCs, or as DNA extracted from either sample type. This sequence uses TRBV20-1 and TRBJ2-1; TRBD2 agrees with 10 junctional bases. The sequencing input was peripheral blood. The source of this sequence is a woman older than 75 with acute or convalescent COVID-19. CDR3 sequence: CSASTYSAGGQYNEQFF. The DNA sequence reads TGCAGTGCTAGTACCTATTCAGCGGGGGGGCAATACAATGAGCAGTTCTTC.